The clone carrying this TCR beta chain was picked up a small number of times. The protocol was immunoSEQ multiplex PCR, while the TCRdb copy is restricted to in-frame clones and leaves out a portion. The table shows around 67,000 clones, with approximately 84% occurring only once. Patients who had autoimmune disease history or got systemic immunosuppression were left out. The sample belongs to a study of OX40 agonist ivuxolimab in advanced cancers. About the study: Ivuxolimab, which is an agonistic anti-OX40 (CD134) antibody, was administered to the patients. Recorded diagnoses for dose-escalation patients were hepatocellular carcinoma, melanoma, renal cell or head and neck cancer. Earlier anti-PD-1, anti-PD-L1 or anti-CTLA-4 therapy was permitted; 35% to 50% had received some.

Germline V gives CDR1 MDHEN, CDR2 SYDVKM. The CDR3 totals 14 residues. Trimming left V 6 bases short and J 3 bases short, with 14 bases between. The chain uses TRBV28 and TRBJ1-2, with a tentative D call TRBD1 (5 bases). The receptor's source is an adult with an advanced solid tumor such as melanoma, head and neck, liver or kidney cancer. The sample was CD4+ or CD8+ T cells sorted from blood, taken in a trial of the OX40 agonist ivuxolimab. CDR3: CASRTVEGYYGYTF. DNA for the CDR3: TGTGCCAGCAGAACGGTGGAGGGGTACTATGGCTACACCTTC.